Included here is one T cell receptor (beta chain) sequence, with context. Its antigen is not known. Both 60 Vbeta primers and 13 Jbeta primers went into the PCR. This table comes from immunoSEQ multiplex PCR, and its TCRdb copy is limited to in-frame clones, with some not included. Of approximately 190,000 clones listed, roughly 84% are singletons. The sample is drawn from a study of cytomegalovirus exposure and HLA in healthy donors. The study, taken as a whole, reports: Most observed TCR sequences were rare, whereas some public TCRs were detected in many donors. CMV serostatus stood as the only immune exposure information on hand.

This CDR3 has 14 residues. The V gene's germline CDR1 is MGHRA and CDR2 YSYEKL. V lost 1 base, J lost 8 bases, and 15 bases lay in between. V is TRBV4-1 and J is TRBJ2-7; D may be TRBD1 (6 bases). Specimen: PBMCs. The source is a boy aged 5 to 17 in good health and CMV-seronegative. CDR3 nucleotides: TGCGCCAGCAGCCAAGGGACAGTGATCCACAAGCAGTACTTC. This sequence encodes CASSQGTVIHKQYF.